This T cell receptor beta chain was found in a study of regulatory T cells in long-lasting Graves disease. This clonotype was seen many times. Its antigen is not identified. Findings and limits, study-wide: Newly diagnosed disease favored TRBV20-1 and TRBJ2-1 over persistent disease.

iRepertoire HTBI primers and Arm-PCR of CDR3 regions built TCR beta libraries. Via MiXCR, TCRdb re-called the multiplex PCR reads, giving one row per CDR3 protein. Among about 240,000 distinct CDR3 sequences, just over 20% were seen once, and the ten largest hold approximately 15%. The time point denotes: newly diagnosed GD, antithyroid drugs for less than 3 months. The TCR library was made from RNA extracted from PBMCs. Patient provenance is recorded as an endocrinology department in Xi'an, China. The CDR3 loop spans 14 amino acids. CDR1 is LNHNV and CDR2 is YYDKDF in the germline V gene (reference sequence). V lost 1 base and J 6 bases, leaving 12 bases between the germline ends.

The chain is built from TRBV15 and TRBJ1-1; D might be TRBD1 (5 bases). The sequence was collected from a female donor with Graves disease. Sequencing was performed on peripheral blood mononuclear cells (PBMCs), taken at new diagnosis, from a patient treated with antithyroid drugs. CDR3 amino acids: CATSRAQGAAEAFF. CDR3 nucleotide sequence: TGTGCCACCAGCAGAGCCCAGGGAGCCGCTGAAGCTTTCTTT.